One and the same sample provided the 13 T cell receptor beta chains below, sequenced in a study of blood T cell repertoires in COVID-19. The assay was immunoSEQ multiplex PCR, and TCRdb's table has in-frame clones only and misses some. The table shows about 71,000 clones, with about 80% occurring only once. Specimen: peripheral blood. The receptors come from a woman of 80 years or more with acute or convalescent COVID-19.

This rearrangement joins TRBV7-2 to TRBJ2-3; 12 nucleotides line up with TRBD2. CDR1 is SGHTA, CDR2 FQGNSA, per germline. CDR3 length equals 16 residues. Germline trimming cut 5 bases from V and 3 bases from J; bases unmatched to any gene: 6. CDR3 DNA sequence: TGTGCCAGCAGCCCGCTAGCGGGAGGGTGGACAGATACGCAGTATTTT. Protein product: CASSPLAGGWTDTQYF.

The chain links TRBV5-4 to TRBJ2-1; 14 nucleotides line up with TRBD2. The CDR3 loop spans 16 amino acids. Germline V gene lookup returns CDR1 SGHNT and CDR2 YYREEE (reference sequence). V was clipped by 4 bases and J by 10 bases; unmatched bases: 10. DNA of the CDR3: TGTGCCAGCAGCGCCCGACTAGCGGGAGGGCCGGAAGAGCAGTTCTTC. Its translation is CASSARLAGGPEEQFF.

This chain connects TRBV30 to TRBJ1-2; possibly TRBD1 for D (6 bases). V shed 0 bases and J shed 7 bases, with 9 bases lying between them. The CDR3 loop spans 12 amino acids. CDR1 GTSNPN and CDR2 SVGIG come from the germline V gene (reference sequence). The CDR3 DNA reads as TGTGCCTGGAGTGTCAGGGGTGGTGGCTACACCTTC. This gives the protein CAWSVRGGGYTF.

The V and J genes are TRBV6-4 and TRBJ2-1; the match to TRBD2 covers 11 bases. From germline, CDR1 is MRHNA and CDR2 SNTAGT. The CDR3 loop spans 15 amino acids. With 4 bases clipped from V and 4 bases from J, the junction kept 3 bases outside the gene matches. CDR3 amino acids: CASSGSGGDYNEQFF. CDR3 nucleotides: TGTGCCAGCAGTGGTAGCGGGGGGGATTACAATGAGCAGTTCTTC.

This chain links TRBV2 with TRBJ2-7; 7 nucleotides align to TRBD1. V was pared by 7 bases and J by 0 bases, with 3 bases of the junction left unmatched. The CDR3 runs 13 residues. Per the germline V gene, CDR1 is SNHLY and CDR2 is FYNNEI. CDR3 sequence: CASKGQSSYEQYF. As DNA, the CDR3 is TGTGCCAGCAAGGGACAGAGCTCCTACGAGCAGTACTTC.

For the CDR3, the DNA is TGTGCCAGCAGTTTTACGGGACAAGAGACCCAGTACTTC. Translation: CASSFTGQETQYF. J is TRBJ2-5 and V is TRBV27; D perhaps matches TRBD2 (5 bases). This CDR3 spans 13 amino acids. The germline V gene has CDR1 MNHEY and CDR2 SMNVEV (reference sequence). V was shortened by 3 bases and J by 2 bases, with 7 bases between the two germline ends.

The J gene is TRBJ2-1, the V gene TRBV19; TRBD2 matches at 14 bases. The V segment lost 3 bases and the J segment 0 bases; nucleotides outside the gene matches: 4. CDR3 length equals 18 residues. CDR1 and CDR2 from the germline V gene are LNHDA and SQIVND (reference sequence). The CDR3 reads CASSISGTSGSSYNEQFF. The CDR3 nucleotides are TGTGCCAGTAGTATTTCCGGGACTAGCGGGAGCTCCTACAATGAGCAGTTCTTC.

The chain's CDR3 is CATGGNQPQHF. CDR3 nucleotides: TGTGCCACAGGGGGAAATCAGCCCCAGCATTTT. The chain has TRBV10-3 and TRBJ1-5; 7 nucleotides match TRBD1. Looked up from germline, CDR1 is ENHRY and CDR2 is SYGVKD. The CDR3 sequence is 11 residues long. V gave up 10 bases and J gave up 4 bases; unmatched junction bases: 1.

The chain uses TRBV7-3 and TRBJ2-5, with D tentatively TRBD1 (6 bases). V lost 1 base and J lost 5, with 14 bases in between. This CDR3 comprises 15 residues. Germline CDR1 and CDR2: SGHTA and FQGTGA. CDR3 sequence: CASSLNPGVRETQYF. The CDR3, as DNA: TGTGCCAGCAGCTTAAACCCAGGGGTTCGGGAGACCCAGTACTTC.

The V call is TRBV6-5, the J call TRBJ1-4, with 7 nucleotides matching TRBD1. The CDR3 length is 15 residues. Germline V lookup: CDR1 MNHEY, CDR2 SVGAGI. V trimming: 6 bases; J trimming: 7 bases; junction bases outside the gene matches: 11. The CDR3 reads CASSQNRGPSEKLFF. In DNA, the CDR3 is TGTGCCAGCAGCCAAAACAGGGGCCCTAGTGAAAAACTGTTTTTT.

J is TRBJ1-5 and V is TRBV27, with D tentatively TRBD1 (5 bases). Germline CDR1 MNHEY, CDR2 SMNVEV (reference sequence). Trimming stripped 6 bases from V and 2 bases from J, with 17 bases between. This CDR3 comprises 16 residues. The CDR3 coding sequence is TGTGCCAGCAGGTTTGGGGGTGGGGGGGGCAATCAGCCCCAGCATTTT. This codes for CASRFGGGGGNQPQHF.

This chain links TRBV6-6 with TRBJ1-1; TRBD1 is a possible D gene (6 bases). Germline values: CDR1 MNHNY, CDR2 SVGAGI (reference sequence). V was cut by 5 bases and J by 4 bases, with 11 bases left in between. The CDR3 is 13 residues long. Here the CDR3 DNA reads TGTGCCAGCAGTGGACAGATTCTCACTGAAGCTTTCTTT. This translates into CASSGQILTEAFF.

This chain connects TRBV24-1 to TRBJ2-1; 7 nucleotides line up with TRBD1. V was clipped by 3 bases and J by 0 bases; unmatched bases: 4. The germline V gene encodes CDR1 KGHDR and CDR2 SFDVKD. The CDR3 spans 16 residues. CDR3 coding DNA: TGTGCCACCAGTGATCGGACAGGCCACTCCTACAATGAGCAGTTCTTC. The encoded protein is CATSDRTGHSYNEQFF.